These 23 T cell receptor beta chains originate from one sample sequenced in a study of T cells after posttransplantation cyclophosphamide. Clones were read by immunoSEQ multiplex PCR, and TCRdb kept only the in-frame ones, dropping some. The sample has some 19,000 clones, approximately 90% seen once; the top ten hold around 1.9%. Sampled 1 year posttransplant, controls received myeloablative marrow transplants, methotrexate and a calcineurin inhibitor. The sample here was PBMCs, taken just over 350 days after allogeneic stem cell transplant with calcineurin inhibitor and methotrexate. The receptors here all came from a female patient in her thirties or forties who received an allogeneic stem cell transplant from an unrelated donor, was CMV-positive, and had acute and chronic GVHD. Some T cells may be graft donor cells.

The chain combines TRBV27 with TRBJ1-1, with D perhaps matching TRBD1 (6 bases). The CDR3 consists of 14 residues. V shed 2 bases and J shed 5 bases, with 12 bases lying between them. CDR1 is MNHEY, CDR2 SMNVEV, per germline (reference sequence). CDR3 coding DNA: TGTGCCAGCAGTTTACCGGGACAAGAAACTGAAGCTTTCTTT. This codes for CASSLPGQETEAFF.

This sequence joins TRBV29-1 and TRBJ1-1; TRBD1 aligns across 8 bases. CDR1 and CDR2 from the germline V gene are SQVTM and ANQGSEA. CDR3 length: 15 amino acids. V dropped 7 bases and J dropped 0; count of bases not matched to a gene: 10. CDR3 loop: CSGSGTGFMNTEAFF. DNA of the CDR3: TGCAGCGGGTCCGGGACAGGTTTCATGAACACTGAAGCTTTCTTT.

This clone has only a few counts. This rearrangement joins TRBV4-3 to TRBJ1-4, with D perhaps TRBD1 (5 bases). The CDR3 extends over 15 amino acids. Germline V gene lookup returns CDR1 LGHNA and CDR2 YSLEER. Trimming removed 0 bases from V and 3 bases from J, with 8 bases in between. The CDR3 reads CASSQEGQSNEKLFF. The CDR3 DNA reads as TGCGCCAGCAGCCAAGAGGGGCAGTCTAATGAAAAACTGTTTTTT.

This chain links TRBV7-2 with TRBJ2-5, with TRBD2 identical over 9 bases. The CDR3 has 15 residues. The V and J ends lost 3 bases and 2 bases, in that order; junction bases with no gene match: 4. Looked up from germline, CDR1 is SGHTA and CDR2 is FQGNSA. CDR3 coding DNA: TGTGCCAGCAGCTTCAACGCGGGAGGGCAAGAGACCCAGTACTTC. Its translation is CASSFNAGGQETQYF.

This chain uses TRBV18 with TRBJ2-7; TRBD1 aligns across 7 bases. This CDR3 is 14 amino acids long. Germline CDR1 KGHSH, CDR2 LQKENI. The V gene end was trimmed by 5 bases and the J gene end by 1 base; junction bases not matched to a gene: 5. The CDR3 nucleotides are TGTGCCAGCTCATCGACAGGGAGATCCTACGAGCAGTACTTC. Protein: CASSSTGRSYEQYF.

The CDR3 DNA reads as TGTGCCAGCAGTTCAAAAAAGCACACTGAAGCTTTCTTT. Protein sequence: CASSSKKHTEAFF. V usage is TRBV27 and J usage is TRBJ1-1; D remains ambiguous. The CDR3 contains 13 residues. Germline CDR1 is MNHEY and CDR2 is SMNVEV (reference sequence). The V and J ends lost 4 bases and 3 bases respectively, with 9 bases between them.

This rearrangement joins TRBV27 to TRBJ2-1; D remains ambiguous. Germline values: CDR1 MNHEY, CDR2 SMNVEV (reference sequence). The V end was cut by 0 bases, the J end by 8 bases, with 14 bases between. This CDR3 contains 15 residues. CDR3 amino acids: CASSLSEWSAYEQFF. The CDR3 bases are TGTGCCAGCAGTTTATCGGAGTGGTCGGCATATGAGCAGTTCTTC.

This clone has more than one count but fewer than ten. J is TRBJ2-3 and V is TRBV10-2; 10 positions agree with TRBD2. The junction had 6 bases not matched to a gene; V was cut back by 6 bases and J by 0 bases. Germline-derived CDR1 and CDR2 are WSHSY and SAAADI. The CDR3 extends over 16 amino acids. The CDR3 sequence: CASRGTSGISTDTQYF. CDR3 nucleotides: TGCGCCAGCAGGGGTACTAGCGGGATAAGCACAGATACGCAGTATTTT.

The V call is TRBV2, the J call TRBJ1-6; 7 nucleotides line up with TRBD1. The V and J ends lost 5 bases and 7 bases, in that order; junction bases with no gene match: 8. Germline CDR1 is SNHLY and CDR2 is FYNNEI. This CDR3 spans 15 amino acids. In DNA, the CDR3 is TGTGCCAGCAGTAAGATGCAGGGGGACAATTCACCCCTCCACTTT. It translates to CASSKMQGDNSPLHF.

V is TRBV5-4 and J is TRBJ1-2; 10 bases align to TRBD1. The trim removed 3 bases at V and 6 bases at J, leaving 8 bases unmatched. Germline CDR1 SGHNT, CDR2 YYREEE (reference sequence). The CDR3 is 15 amino acids. The CDR3 coding sequence is TGTGCCAGCAGCTCCGACAGGGGGCACGTTGATGGCTACACCTTC. It codes for CASSSDRGHVDGYTF.

The chain carries TRBV5-3 and TRBJ2-3, with 7 bases matching TRBD1. TRBV5-3 is an ORF, and what it does is uncertain. The CDR3 totals 18 residues. Losses at the gene ends were 0 bases for V and 4 bases for J; bases not matched to a gene: 14. DNA of the CDR3: TGTGCCAGAAGCTTGGCTATAACACACAGACAGGGTTCAGATACGCAGTATTTT. As protein: CARSLAITHRQGSDTQYF.

The chain is built from TRBV2 and TRBJ1-6; D is uncertain. CDR1 SNHLY and CDR2 FYNNEI come from the germline V gene. The CDR3 runs 13 residues. Trimming shortened V by 7 bases and J by 4 bases, and 8 bases separated the two germline ends. The CDR3 sequence is CASTGAYNSPLHF. The CDR3 DNA is TGTGCCAGCACAGGCGCTTATAATTCACCCCTCCACTTT.

This chain uses TRBV7-3 with TRBJ2-5, with 14 bases aligning to TRBD2. V lost 5 bases, J lost 5 bases, and 7 bases stayed unmatched. Germline CDR1 SGHTA, CDR2 FQGTGA. This CDR3 region has 16 residues. CDR3 protein: CASSPGLAGDRETQYF. CDR3 nucleotide sequence: TGTGCCAGCAGCCCGGGACTAGCGGGAGATCGGGAGACCCAGTACTTC.

The CDR3 DNA sequence: TGTGCCAGCAGCCAAGGACAGGGGGCCTACGAGCAGTACTTC. Protein product: CASSQGQGAYEQYF. The gene calls are TRBV4-2 and TRBJ2-7; 9 bases are a match to TRBD1. V dropped 1 base and J dropped 2; count of bases not matched to a gene: 0. CDR1 is LGHNA, CDR2 YNFKEQ, per germline. This CDR3 spans 14 amino acids.

J is TRBJ2-5 and V is TRBV7-2, with D perhaps TRBD1 (5 bases). Germline lookup yields CDR1 SGHTA and CDR2 FQGNSA. Trimming stripped 1 base from V and 5 bases from J, with 11 bases between. This CDR3 has 14 residues. The CDR3 loop reads CASSLVEGAETQYF. In DNA form, the CDR3 reads TGTGCCAGCAGCTTAGTGGAAGGGGCGGAGACCCAGTACTTC.

This clone was detected only a few times. The rearrangement joins TRBV5-6 to TRBJ2-7, with 14 bases lining up with TRBD2. V was clipped by 4 bases and J by 5 bases; unmatched bases: 11. The germline V gene has CDR1 SGHDT and CDR2 YYEEEE. This CDR3 has 17 amino acids. The CDR3 reads CASSNGLAGGPRNEQYV. The CDR3 region has the DNA TGTGCCAGCAGCAACGGACTAGCGGGAGGCCCGAGGAACGAGCAGTACGTC.

The rearrangement links TRBV7-3 to TRBJ1-1; TRBD1 might be the D (6 bases). The V end was cut by 5 bases, the J end by 6 bases, with 19 bases between. The length of the CDR3 is 15 residues. Per the germline V gene, CDR1 is SGHTA and CDR2 is FQGTGA. In DNA, the CDR3 is TGTGCCAGCAGCCCTCGGACAGATAAGGGCGCTGAAGCTTTCTTT. This codes for CASSPRTDKGAEAFF.

The chain employs TRBV7-2 and TRBJ2-1; 8 positions agree with TRBD2. The CDR3 spans 12 residues. Per the germline V gene, CDR1 is SGHTA and CDR2 is FQGNSA. V was clipped by 4 bases and J by 11 bases; unmatched bases: 4. The CDR3 sequence: CASSSLAGKQFF. DNA for the CDR3: TGTGCCAGCAGCTCGTTAGCGGGAAAGCAGTTCTTC.

The CDR3 sequence is CASKGTDSVTDTQYF. In DNA, the CDR3 is TGTGCCAGCAAGGGAACAGACAGCGTCACAGATACGCAGTATTTT. The rearrangement joins TRBV9 to TRBJ2-3; weak D call: TRBD1 (5 bases). Trimming removed 6 bases at V and 2 bases at J, with 16 bases between. Germline V gene sequence: CDR1 SGDLS, CDR2 YYNGEE. The CDR3 totals 15 residues. Complete variable domain (other parts from reference TRBV9 and TRBJ2-3): DSGVTQTPKHLITATGQRVTLRCSPRSGDLSVYWYQQSLDQGLQFLIQYYNGEERAKGNILERFSAQQFPDLHSELNLSSLELGDSALYFCASKGTDSVTDTQYFGPGTRLTVL.

The V and J genes are TRBV7-9 and TRBJ2-3; 9 bases map to TRBD1. The length of the CDR3 is 15 residues. With V trimmed by 4 bases and J by 0 bases, 2 bases remained unmatched. From germline, CDR1 is SEHNR and CDR2 FQNEAQ (reference sequence). Written as DNA, the CDR3 is TGTGCCAGCAGCTCAGACAGGGGGAGCACAGATACGCAGTATTTT. The encoded protein is CASSSDRGSTDTQYF.

This chain joins TRBV19 and TRBJ2-3; weak D call: TRBD2 (6 bases). In germline, CDR1 is LNHDA, CDR2 SQIVND (reference sequence). This CDR3 has 15 amino acids. Trimming took off 0 bases at V and 4 bases at J, with 11 bases between the two ends. Here the CDR3 reads CASSIETGVADTQYF. Here the CDR3 DNA reads TGTGCCAGTAGTATAGAGACGGGAGTGGCAGATACGCAGTATTTT.

V and J are TRBV4-1 and TRBJ1-3; TRBD1 is a possible D gene (5 bases). Germline V gene data show CDR1 as MGHRA and CDR2 as YSYEKL. Deletions cut 1 base from V and 0 bases from J, with 7 bases between. CDR3 size: 15 residues. The CDR3 here is CASSQGTPSGNTIYF. CDR3 DNA: TGCGCCAGCAGCCAAGGGACACCCTCTGGAAACACCATATATTTT.

The J gene is TRBJ2-1, the V gene TRBV30; 8 nucleotides agree with TRBD2. The V segment lost 3 bases and the J segment 7 bases; nucleotides outside the gene matches: 8. This CDR3 has 14 amino acids. Germline V CDR1 and CDR2: GTSNPN, SVGIG (reference sequence). Here the CDR3 reads CAWRVSGSWNEQFF. CDR3 DNA: TGTGCCTGGAGGGTAAGCGGGAGCTGGAATGAGCAGTTCTTC.